Shown below are 27 T cell receptor beta chains from a single sample sequenced in a study of T-cell memory formation after mild COVID-19. TCRdb redid the calling of the 5' RACE reads with MiXCR, one entry per CDR3 protein. The data show fewer than 200,000 distinct CDR3 sequences, 15% to 20% seen once. The sequenced material came from PBMCs or a T cell subset sorted from them (not recorded which). These receptors originate from a man aged 18 to 30 who had mild COVID-19 (a few samples of this study predate the infection). Cell type and time point are not known.

The rearrangement joins TRBV25-1 to TRBJ1-3; maybe TRBD1 (5 bases). The CDR3 extends over 16 amino acids. The germline gives CDR1 MGHDK, CDR2 SYGVNS. The V gene lost 6 bases and the J gene lost 0 bases, with 15 bases spanning the gap. The CDR3 sequence: CASSGGGANSGNTIYF. In DNA, the CDR3 is TGTGCCAGCAGCGGGGGAGGCGCCAACTCTGGAAACACCATATATTTT.

This clonotype occurred a few times. This chain uses TRBV6-2 or TRBV6-3 with TRBJ2-6, with D uncertain. Trimming removed 2 bases from V and 4 bases from J, with 9 bases in between. The CDR3 contains 15 residues. The V gene's germline CDR1 is MNHEY and CDR2 SVGEGT. The CDR3 sequence: CASSYAPRGANVLTF. The CDR3 bases are TGTGCCAGCAGTTACGCTCCGCGCGGGGCCAACGTCCTGACTTTC.

The chain links TRBV3-1 to TRBJ2-7; 7 bases fit TRBD2. Germline V gene data show CDR1 as LGHDT and CDR2 as YNNKEL (reference sequence). CDR3 size: 16 residues. V was clipped by 0 bases and J by 1 base; unmatched bases: 6. Here the CDR3 DNA reads TGTGCCAGCAGCCAAGAAAGGAGCGGGGCATCCTACGAGCAGTACTTC. This codes for CASSQERSGASYEQYF.

Ten or more counts support this clonotype. This chain joins TRBV5-1 and TRBJ1-1, with D uncertain. The CDR3 consists of 14 residues. Trimming pared 4 bases from V and 7 bases from J, leaving 17 bases between. Germline V gene sequence: CDR1 SGHRS, CDR2 YFSETQ. CDR3 loop: CASSPSWAADEAFF. In nucleotides, the CDR3 is TGCGCCAGCAGCCCCAGTTGGGCGGCTGATGAAGCTTTCTTT. The full variable domain, its missing parts supplied by reference TRBV5-1 and TRBJ1-1, is KAGVTQTPRYLIKTRGQQVTLSCSPISGHRSVSWYQQTPGQGLQFLFEYFSETQRNKGNFPGRFSGRQFSNSRSEMNVSTLELGDSALYLCASSPSWAADEAFFGQGTRLTVV.

This clonotype showed up just a few times. The genes are TRBV5-1 and TRBJ2-7, with 11 nucleotides matching TRBD2. V shed 2 bases, J shed 3 bases, and the junction held 1 base outside the gene matches. The CDR3 totals 14 residues. Germline CDR1 is SGHRS and CDR2 is YFSETQ. The DNA for the CDR3 is TGCGCCAGCAGCTTCGGGACTAGCGGCTACGAGCAGTACTTC. This encodes CASSFGTSGYEQYF.

This clonotype was seen a few times. The chain couples TRBV9 to TRBJ2-2; TRBD2 matches 12 bases. The CDR3 has 16 amino acids. CDR1 and CDR2 (germline): SGDLS, YYNGEE. J gave up 5 bases and V 4 bases, and 6 bases lay outside the gene matches. Here the CDR3 DNA reads TGTGCCAGCAGCCTGACTAGCGGGGGTACGACCGGGGAGCTGTTTTTT. Protein: CASSLTSGGTTGELFF.

V and J are TRBV19 and TRBJ1-6; no clear D. The CDR3 is 18 residues long. Germline values: CDR1 LNHDA, CDR2 SQIVND (reference sequence). Trimming took off 5 bases at V and 0 bases at J, with 17 bases between the two ends. This CDR3 reads CASSSGRPGGSYNSPLHF. CDR3 nucleotides: TGTGCCAGTAGTTCCGGTCGTCCGGGCGGCTCCTATAATTCACCCCTCCACTTT.

This clonotype has only a few counts. The genes are TRBV7-9 and TRBJ2-3; 7 nucleotides align to TRBD1. Germline trimming cut 1 base from V and 5 bases from J; bases unmatched to any gene: 6. Per germline, CDR1 SEHNR and CDR2 FQNEAQ (reference sequence). The CDR3 covers 15 residues. The CDR3 spells CASSLEGALGDTQYF. CDR3 in DNA: TGTGCCAGCAGCTTAGAGGGGGCACTTGGAGATACGCAGTATTTT.

The chain joins TRBV12-3 or TRBV12-4 to TRBJ2-5, with 11 bases lining up with TRBD2. This CDR3 region has 15 residues. The V gene end was trimmed by 5 bases and the J gene end by 1 base; junction bases not matched to a gene: 3. The CDR3 coding sequence is TGTGCCAGCAGTCAAGGACTAGCGGGCCAAGAGACCCAGTACTTC. Translated: CASSQGLAGQETQYF.

The rearrangement uses TRBV5-3 and TRBJ2-3; TRBD1 matches at 8 bases. TRBV5-3 is flagged as an ORF with uncertain function. V shed 4 bases and J 6 bases; nucleotides not matched to a gene: 10. The CDR3 spans 15 residues. CDR3: CARSLDRGRVDTQYF. The CDR3 coding sequence is TGTGCCAGAAGCCTAGACAGGGGCCGGGTGGATACGCAGTATTTT.

V gene TRBV24-1 combines with J gene TRBJ2-1; 8 bases line up with TRBD1. CDR1 and CDR2 from the germline V gene are KGHDR and SFDVKD. V trimming: 5 bases; J trimming: 1 base; junction bases outside the gene matches: 3. The CDR3 extends over 15 amino acids. The CDR3 DNA sequence: TGTGCCACCAGTGGGGACAGGTGGTCCTACAATGAGCAGTTCTTC. Translated, it gives CATSGDRWSYNEQFF.

This chain joins TRBV18 and TRBJ1-3; D is unresolved. This CDR3 has 15 amino acids. Germline loops: CDR1 KGHSH, CDR2 LQKENI. Trimming removed 3 bases from V and 2 bases from J, with 11 bases in between. The CDR3 reads CASSPDQIPGNTIYF. The CDR3 DNA reads as TGTGCCAGCTCACCGGACCAGATTCCTGGAAACACCATATATTTT.

A few counts support this clonotype. The chain links TRBV9 to TRBJ2-2; 8 positions agree with TRBD1. The length of the CDR3 is 15 residues. The germline V gene has CDR1 SGDLS and CDR2 YYNGEE. V shed 4 bases, J shed 6 bases, and the junction held 8 bases outside the gene matches. CDR3 sequence reads: CASSSRGRKAGELFF. The CDR3 region has the DNA TGTGCCAGCAGCAGCAGGGGGCGAAAGGCCGGGGAGCTGTTTTTT.

The CDR3 loop is CASSFQVGEQYV. The CDR3 DNA follows: TGTGCCAGCAGTTTTCAGGTGGGCGAGCAGTACGTC. This chain links TRBV6-2 or TRBV6-3 with TRBJ2-7; D ambiguous. The V gene lost 4 bases and the J gene lost 6 bases, with 10 bases spanning the gap. Germline V gene sequence: CDR1 MNHEY, CDR2 SVGEGT. CDR3 length: 12 residues.

The chain combines TRBV7-2 with TRBJ2-7; D unresolved. This CDR3 contains 13 residues. The germline V gene encodes CDR1 SGHTA and CDR2 FQGNSA. The V and J ends lost 6 bases and 6 bases respectively, with 15 bases between them. The CDR3 region is CASSSDLRLEQYV. CDR3 nucleotide sequence: TGTGCCAGCAGTTCGGACCTCCGACTCGAGCAGTACGTC.

The rearrangement uses TRBV11-2 and TRBJ1-5; D is possibly TRBD1 (6 bases). V was trimmed by 6 bases and J by 0 bases, leaving 12 bases between them. From germline, CDR1 is SGHAT and CDR2 FQNNGV. The CDR3 has 15 residues. CDR3 sequence: CASSRDNYSNQPQHF. CDR3 nucleotides: TGTGCCAGCAGTCGGGACAACTATAGCAATCAGCCCCAGCATTTT. The whole variable domain, remainder taken from reference TRBV11-2 and TRBJ1-5, is EAGVAQSPRYKIIEKRQSVAFWCNPISGHATLYWYQQILGQGPKLLIQFQNNGVVDDSQLPKDRFSAERLKGVDSTLKIQPAKLEDSAVYLCASSRDNYSNQPQHFGDGTRLSIL.

The chain couples TRBV20-1 to TRBJ1-2; TRBD1 matches 7 bases. The V segment lost 5 bases and the J segment 8 bases; nucleotides outside the gene matches: 8. CDR3 length: 12 residues. The germline V gene encodes CDR1 DFQATT and CDR2 SNEGSKA (reference sequence). CDR3 protein: CSAPRGLGGYTF. CDR3 DNA: TGCAGTGCTCCAAGGGGGCTTGGAGGCTACACCTTC.

The chain combines TRBV20-1 with TRBJ1-6; tentative D call: TRBD1 (5 bases). V was trimmed by 1 base and J by 7 bases, leaving 8 bases between them. CDR3 size: 13 residues. Germline CDR1 and CDR2: DFQATT and SNEGSKA (reference sequence). The DNA for the CDR3 is TGCAGTGCTAGAGGGCAGGGAAATTCACCCCTCCACTTT. Translation gives CSARGQGNSPLHF.

This clonotype was observed a single time. This chain connects TRBV5-1 to TRBJ2-2; 9 bases match TRBD1. Losses at the gene ends were 4 bases for V and 3 bases for J; bases not matched to a gene: 4. Germline-derived CDR1 and CDR2 are SGHRS and YFSETQ. This CDR3 spans 15 amino acids. The CDR3 here is CASSNRDRDTGELFF. Written as DNA, the CDR3 is TGCGCCAGCAGCAACCGGGACAGGGACACCGGGGAGCTGTTTTTT. Full variable domain (remainder filled in from reference TRBV5-1 and TRBJ2-2): KAGVTQTPRYLIKTRGQQVTLSCSPISGHRSVSWYQQTPGQGLQFLFEYFSETQRNKGNFPGRFSGRQFSNSRSEMNVSTLELGDSALYLCASSNRDRDTGELFFGEGSRLTVL.

This clonotype showed up many times. The genes are TRBV4-3 and TRBJ2-5; D is possibly TRBD1 (5 bases). There are 16 residues in the CDR3. With 1 base removed from V and 1 base from J, the gap between germline ends came to 13 bases. Germline V CDR1 and CDR2: LGHNA, YSLEER. This chain's CDR3 is CASSQGAGYPQETQYF. CDR3 coding DNA: TGCGCCAGCAGCCAAGGGGCAGGGTATCCCCAAGAGACCCAGTACTTC.

This clonotype is deemed medium-sized. The chain uses TRBV7-9 and TRBJ2-1, with unresolved D. V was trimmed by 1 base and J by 0 bases, leaving 1 base between them. The CDR3 extends over 13 amino acids. The germline gives CDR1 SEHNR, CDR2 FQNEAQ (reference sequence). CDR3 sequence: CASSLGSYNEQFF. In DNA form, the CDR3 reads TGTGCCAGCAGCTTAGGCTCCTACAATGAGCAGTTCTTC.

In its sample, this clonotype was seen many times. The chain uses TRBV4-2 and TRBJ2-2; 11 nucleotides agree with TRBD2. The V and J ends lost 4 bases and 5 bases, in that order; junction bases with no gene match: 6. There are 16 residues in the CDR3. CDR1 is LGHNA and CDR2 is YNFKEQ in the germline V gene. The CDR3 region is CASSPSGGPGTGELFF. The CDR3 coding sequence is TGTGCCAGCAGCCCTAGCGGGGGGCCAGGGACCGGGGAGCTGTTTTTT.

The chain joins TRBV6-6 to TRBJ2-7; TRBD1 matches at 11 bases. This CDR3 spans 17 amino acids. V shed 2 bases and J 7 bases; nucleotides not matched to a gene: 13. CDR1 is MNHNY and CDR2 is SVGAGI in the germline V gene (reference sequence). In nucleotides, the CDR3 is TGTGCCAGCAGTTACGGTCCGGAAGGGACAGGGGGTCGGGAGCAGTACTTC. Protein: CASSYGPEGTGGREQYF.

J is TRBJ2-3 and V is TRBV7-2; 8 bases agree with TRBD2. Trimming took 4 bases from V and 4 from J; bases not matched to a gene: 10. CDR3 length equals 16 residues. CDR1 is SGHTA and CDR2 is FQGNSA in the germline V gene. The CDR3 DNA sequence: TGTGCCAGCAGCTCCGCGATCGGGGGGGCCGCAGATACGCAGTATTTT. This encodes CASSSAIGGAADTQYF.

The chain combines TRBV12-3 or TRBV12-4 with TRBJ1-5, with D possibly being TRBD1 (5 bases). V was shortened by 4 bases and J by 7 bases, with 14 bases between the two germline ends. The CDR3 loop spans 14 amino acids. The DNA for the CDR3 is TGTGCCAGCAGTTCGGGTTCAGGGCGACAGCCCCAGCATTTT. Translation gives CASSSGSGRQPQHF.

This clonotype was picked up a small number of times. The chain employs TRBV20-1 and TRBJ2-1; D is ambiguous. The CDR3 runs to 12 residues. CDR1 is DFQATT and CDR2 is SNEGSKA in the germline V gene (reference sequence). V lost 5 bases and J 7 bases, leaving 12 bases between the germline ends. The CDR3 region is CSAPPPGNEQFF. The CDR3, as DNA: TGCAGTGCTCCACCCCCTGGGAATGAGCAGTTCTTC.

The chain couples TRBV24-1 to TRBJ2-2; 7 nucleotides match TRBD1. Germline V gene lookup returns CDR1 KGHDR and CDR2 SFDVKD. After removal of 3 bases from V and 4 bases from J, the junction contained 4 bases not matched to a gene. CDR3 length: 15 residues. CDR3 amino acids: CATSDDRAGTGELFF. CDR3 nucleotides: TGTGCCACCAGTGATGACAGGGCCGGCACCGGGGAGCTGTTTTTT.